This TCR beta chain was recorded in a study of T-cell memory formation after mild COVID-19. V was shortened by 0 bases and J by 7 bases, with 13 bases between the two germline ends. CDR1 is DFQATT, CDR2 SNEGSKA, per germline (reference sequence). This CDR3 is 14 amino acids long. The authors produced TCR alpha and TCR beta cDNA libraries with sample barcodes and UMIs by 5'RACE using constant-segment primers. Via MiXCR, TCRdb re-called the 5' RACE reads, giving one row per CDR3 protein. The table has 310,000 or so distinct CDR3 sequences, 15% to 20% seen once. This clonotype was detected only a few times.

V gene TRBV20-1 combines with J gene TRBJ1-5; no firm D call. The sequencing sample was made of PBMCs or a T cell subset sorted from them (not recorded which). The receptor comes from a young man who had mild COVID-19 (a few samples of this study predate the infection). Cell type and time point are not known. The CDR3 region is CSARDQRGGQPQHF. CDR3 bases: TGCAGTGCTAGAGATCAACGGGGAGGCCAGCCCCAGCATTTT.